This TCR beta chain was profiled in a study of T cells in Graves' hyperthyroidism and ophthalmopathy. Study-wide context: Peripheral blood was drawn at first diagnosis, prior to all treatment.

Whole-study findings and limits: Before onset, by a median of approximately 5.9 months, the model predicted ophthalmopathy. In blood, most of the thyroid clonotypes expanded above 0.001 were also present.

RNA transcripts provided the source from which TCR beta CDR3 regions were amplified. The HTBI primer set drove a first-round RT-PCR of the TCR CDR3. TCRdb processed the multiplex PCR reads anew with MiXCR; each CDR3 protein has one entry. The sample includes 700,000 or so distinct CDR3 sequences, around 13% of them seen just once. This clonotype was recorded at least ten times. Its antigen remains unidentified. Between the trimmed V and J ends, which lost 5 bases and 5 bases, there was a span of 13 bases. The CDR3 contains 14 residues. Per the germline V gene, CDR1 is MNHEY and CDR2 is SVGEGT. This clonotype was obtained from a woman between 45 and 65 years old with Graves' ophthalmopathy. The V gene is TRBV6-2 or TRBV6-3, the J gene TRBJ1-5, with D maybe TRBD1 (5 bases). Source material: blood. DNA of the CDR3: TGTGCCAGCAGTCCCGGACACTTTCATCAGCCCCAGCATTTT. Amino acids: CASSPGHFHQPQHF.